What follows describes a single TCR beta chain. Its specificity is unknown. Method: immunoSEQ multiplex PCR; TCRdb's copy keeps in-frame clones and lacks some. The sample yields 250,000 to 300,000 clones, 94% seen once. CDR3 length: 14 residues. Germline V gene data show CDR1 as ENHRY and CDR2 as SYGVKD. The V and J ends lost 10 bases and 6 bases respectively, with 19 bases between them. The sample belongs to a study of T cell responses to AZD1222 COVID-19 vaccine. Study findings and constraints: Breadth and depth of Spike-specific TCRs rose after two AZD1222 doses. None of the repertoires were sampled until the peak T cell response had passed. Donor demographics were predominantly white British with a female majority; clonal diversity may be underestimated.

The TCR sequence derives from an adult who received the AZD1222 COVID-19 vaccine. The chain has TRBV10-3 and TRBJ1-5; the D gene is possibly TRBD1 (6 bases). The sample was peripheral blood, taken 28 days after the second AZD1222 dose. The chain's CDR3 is CATASGDWSQPQHF. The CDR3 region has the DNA TGTGCCACGGCCTCAGGGGATTGGAGTCAGCCCCAGCATTTT.